This record looks at one T cell receptor beta chain sequence and its context. The antigen is undetermined. These data come from a study of CD8+CD57+ T cells in acquired aplastic anemia. Study as a whole: DNA recovered from sorted CD4+ and CD8+ cells had a mean of approximately 3 ug. Findings and limits, study-wide: Patients and controls had in common 25 to 30 CD8+ CDR3 sequences. Simpson's diversity of CD8+ cells was not significantly different in patients compared with controls.

Per the germline V gene, CDR1 is ENHRY and CDR2 is SYGVKD. The length of the CDR3 is 14 residues. V was pared by 11 bases and J by 7 bases, with 10 bases of the junction left unmatched. Only patients with CD8+CD57+ cell expansion on flow cytometry were chosen for sequencing. Blood was sampled before the patients had received any therapy. The template for TCR beta VDJ and CDR3 sequence profiling was genomic DNA. TCRdb recomputed calls from the reads with MiXCR, one row per CDR3 protein. The repertoire holds a few hundred thousand distinct CDR3 sequences, with 56% as singletons. The sequenced sample was sorted CD4+, CD8+, or CD8+CD57+ T cells (not recorded which) from PBMCs. The rearrangement uses TRBV10-3 and TRBJ2-1, with 11 positions matching TRBD2. The clonotype originates from a human donor with aplastic anemia. DNA of the CDR3: TGTGCCGCCAGGGCCGGGACTAGCGGAAATGAGCAGTTCTTC. Protein sequence: CAARAGTSGNEQFF.